Described below is a single TCR beta chain sequence and its context. Assay used: immunoSEQ multiplex PCR; TCRdb lists only in-frame clones, some missing. The table includes around 67,000 clones, about nine tenths detected once. The CDR3 is made up of 15 amino acids. CDR1 and CDR2 from the germline V gene are SGDLS and YYNGEE. J lost 4 bases, V lost 4 bases, and 7 bases had no gene match. The sample belongs to a study of control samples from healthy donors and cancer patients. V usage is TRBV9 and J usage is TRBJ1-5; TRBD1 agrees at 8 bases. The TCR was taken from a man in his sixties with colorectal cancer. Sequencing was done on a sample of PBMCs. CDR3 amino acids: CASSRSQGANQPQHF. The CDR3 DNA sequence: TGTGCCAGCAGCCGGTCTCAGGGGGCGAATCAGCCCCAGCATTTT. Full variable domain (remainder filled in from reference TRBV9 and TRBJ1-5): DSGVTQTPKHLITATGQRVTLRCSPRSGDLSVYWYQQSLDQGLQFLIQYYNGEERAKGNILERFSAQQFPDLHSELNLSSLELGDSALYFCASSRSQGANQPQHFGDGTRLSIL.